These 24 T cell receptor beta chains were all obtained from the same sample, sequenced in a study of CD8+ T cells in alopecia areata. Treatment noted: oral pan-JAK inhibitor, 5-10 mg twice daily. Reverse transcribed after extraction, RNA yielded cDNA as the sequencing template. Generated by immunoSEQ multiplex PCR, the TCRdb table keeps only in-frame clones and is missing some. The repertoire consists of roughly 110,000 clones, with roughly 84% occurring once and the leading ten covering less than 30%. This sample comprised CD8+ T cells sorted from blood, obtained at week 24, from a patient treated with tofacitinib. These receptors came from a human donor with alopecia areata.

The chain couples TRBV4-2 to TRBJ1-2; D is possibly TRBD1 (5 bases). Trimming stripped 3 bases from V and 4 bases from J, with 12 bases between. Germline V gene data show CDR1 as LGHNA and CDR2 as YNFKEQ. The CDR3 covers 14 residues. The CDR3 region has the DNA TGTGCCAGCAGCCACATCCTGGGGGTCTATGGCTACACCTTC. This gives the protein CASSHILGVYGYTF.

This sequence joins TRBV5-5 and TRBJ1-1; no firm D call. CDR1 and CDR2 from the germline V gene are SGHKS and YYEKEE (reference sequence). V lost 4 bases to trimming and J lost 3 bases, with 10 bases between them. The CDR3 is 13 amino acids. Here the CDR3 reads CASSPHLDTEAFF. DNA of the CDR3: TGTGCCAGCAGCCCTCATTTGGACACTGAAGCTTTCTTT.

The DNA for the CDR3 is TGTGCCAGCAGCTCCATACAGGGACACTACGAGCAGTACTTC. Its translation is CASSSIQGHYEQYF. V gene TRBV7-2 combines with J gene TRBJ2-7; D perhaps matches TRBD1 (6 bases). V gave up 4 bases and J gave up 3 bases, with 13 bases separating them. Germline V gives CDR1 SGHTA, CDR2 FQGNSA. The CDR3 consists of 14 residues.

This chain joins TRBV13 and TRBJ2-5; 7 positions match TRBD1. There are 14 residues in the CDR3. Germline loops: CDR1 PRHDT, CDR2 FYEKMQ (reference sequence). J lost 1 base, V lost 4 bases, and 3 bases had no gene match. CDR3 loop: CASSSYRGQETQYF. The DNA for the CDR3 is TGTGCCAGCAGCTCGTACAGGGGCCAAGAGACCCAGTACTTC.

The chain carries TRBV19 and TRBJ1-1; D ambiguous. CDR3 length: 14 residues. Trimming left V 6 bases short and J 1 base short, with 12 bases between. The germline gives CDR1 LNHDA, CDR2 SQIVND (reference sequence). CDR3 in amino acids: CASRMWVRNTEAFF. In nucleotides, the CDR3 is TGTGCCAGTAGGATGTGGGTCCGGAACACTGAAGCTTTCTTT.

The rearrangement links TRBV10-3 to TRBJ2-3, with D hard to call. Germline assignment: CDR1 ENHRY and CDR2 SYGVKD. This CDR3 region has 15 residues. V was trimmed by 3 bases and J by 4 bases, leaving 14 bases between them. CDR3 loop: CAISDGRQRADTQYF. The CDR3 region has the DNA TGTGCCATCAGTGACGGGCGGCAAAGGGCAGATACGCAGTATTTT.

Here the CDR3 reads CATLRGNEQFF. Written as DNA, the CDR3 is TGTGCCACCTTAAGGGGGAATGAGCAGTTCTTC. The chain carries TRBV15 and TRBJ2-1; D possibly corresponds to TRBD1 (6 bases). CDR1 is LNHNV, CDR2 YYDKDF, per germline (reference sequence). This CDR3 region has 11 residues. The ends were cut back, 8 bases at V and 7 bases at J, with 9 bases in the middle.

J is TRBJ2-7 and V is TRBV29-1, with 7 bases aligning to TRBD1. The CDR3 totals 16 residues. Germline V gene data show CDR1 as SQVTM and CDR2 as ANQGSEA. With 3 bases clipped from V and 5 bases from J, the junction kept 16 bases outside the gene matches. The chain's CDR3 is CSVETDREGKTHEQYF. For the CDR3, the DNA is TGCAGCGTTGAGACCGACAGGGAAGGGAAAACCCACGAGCAGTACTTC.

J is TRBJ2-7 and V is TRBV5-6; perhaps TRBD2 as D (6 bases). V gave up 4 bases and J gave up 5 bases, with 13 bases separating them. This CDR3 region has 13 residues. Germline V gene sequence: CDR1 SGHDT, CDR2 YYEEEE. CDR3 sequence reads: CASSPSGGNEQYF. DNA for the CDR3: TGTGCCAGCAGCCCATCCGGGGGAAACGAGCAGTACTTC.

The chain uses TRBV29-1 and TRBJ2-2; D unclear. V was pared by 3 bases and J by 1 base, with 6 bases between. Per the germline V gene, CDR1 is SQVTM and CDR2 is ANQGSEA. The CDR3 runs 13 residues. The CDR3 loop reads CSVETQNTGELFF. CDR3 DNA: TGCAGCGTTGAGACACAGAACACCGGGGAGCTGTTTTTT.

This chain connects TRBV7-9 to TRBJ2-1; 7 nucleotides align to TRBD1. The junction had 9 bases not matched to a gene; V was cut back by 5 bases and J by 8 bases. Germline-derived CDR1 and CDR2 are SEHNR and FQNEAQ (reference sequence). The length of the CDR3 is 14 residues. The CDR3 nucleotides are TGTGCCAGCAGCCCCCGGGGACAGCTTTATGAGCAGTTCTTC. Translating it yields CASSPRGQLYEQFF.

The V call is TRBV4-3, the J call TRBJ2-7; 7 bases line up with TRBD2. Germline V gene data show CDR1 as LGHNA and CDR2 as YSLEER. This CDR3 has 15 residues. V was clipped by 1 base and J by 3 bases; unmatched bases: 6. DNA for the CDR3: TGCGCCAGCAGCCAAGGTATTCCGGGGGGCTACGAGCAGTACTTC. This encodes CASSQGIPGGYEQYF.

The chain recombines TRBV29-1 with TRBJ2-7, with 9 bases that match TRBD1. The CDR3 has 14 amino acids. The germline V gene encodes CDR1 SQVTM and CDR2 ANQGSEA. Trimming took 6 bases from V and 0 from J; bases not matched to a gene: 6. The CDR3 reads CSVDGTGPSYEQYF. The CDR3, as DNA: TGCAGCGTCGATGGGACAGGGCCCTCCTACGAGCAGTACTTC.

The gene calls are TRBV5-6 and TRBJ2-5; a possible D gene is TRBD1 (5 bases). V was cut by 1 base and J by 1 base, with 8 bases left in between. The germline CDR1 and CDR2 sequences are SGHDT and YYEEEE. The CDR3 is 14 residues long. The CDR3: CASSLSQGQETQYF. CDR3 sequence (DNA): TGTGCCAGCAGCTTGTCGCAGGGCCAAGAGACCCAGTACTTC. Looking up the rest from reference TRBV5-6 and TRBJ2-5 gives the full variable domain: DAGVTQSPTHLIKTRGQQVTLRCSPKSGHDTVSWYQQALGQGPQFIFQYYEEEERQRGNFPDRFSGHQFPNYSSELNVNALLLGDSALYLCASSLSQGQETQYFGPGTRLLVL.

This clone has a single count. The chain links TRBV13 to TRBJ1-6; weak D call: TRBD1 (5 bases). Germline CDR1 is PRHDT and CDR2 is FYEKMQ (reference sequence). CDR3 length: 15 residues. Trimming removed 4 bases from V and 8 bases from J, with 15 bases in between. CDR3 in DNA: TGTGCCAGCAGCTCTTTCGGGACGGAAGATTCACCCCTCCACTTT. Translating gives CASSSFGTEDSPLHF. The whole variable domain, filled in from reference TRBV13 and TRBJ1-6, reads AAGVIQSPRHLIKEKRETATLKCYPIPRHDTVYWYQQGPGQDPQFLISFYEKMQSDKGSIPDRFSAQQFSDYHSELNMSSLELGDSALYFCASSSFGTEDSPLHFGNGTRLTVT.

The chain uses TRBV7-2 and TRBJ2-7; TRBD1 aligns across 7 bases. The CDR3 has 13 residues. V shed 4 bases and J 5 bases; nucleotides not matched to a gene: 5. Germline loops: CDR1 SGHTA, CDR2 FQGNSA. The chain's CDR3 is CASSSTGFNEQYF. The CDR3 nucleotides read TGTGCCAGCAGCTCGACAGGGTTCAACGAGCAGTACTTC.

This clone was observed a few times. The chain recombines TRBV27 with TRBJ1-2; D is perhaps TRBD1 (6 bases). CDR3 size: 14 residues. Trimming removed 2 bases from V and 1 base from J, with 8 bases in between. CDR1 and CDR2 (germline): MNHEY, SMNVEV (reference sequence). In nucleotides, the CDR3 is TGTGCCAGCAGTTTAACAGGGTTTAACTATGGCTACACCTTC. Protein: CASSLTGFNYGYTF.

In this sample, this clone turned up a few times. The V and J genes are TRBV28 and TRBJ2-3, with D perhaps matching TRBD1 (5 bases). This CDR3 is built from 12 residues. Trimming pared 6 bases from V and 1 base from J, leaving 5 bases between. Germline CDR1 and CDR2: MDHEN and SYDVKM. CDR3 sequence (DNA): TGTGCCAGCAGAGGGGGCACAGATACGCAGTATTTT. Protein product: CASRGGTDTQYF.

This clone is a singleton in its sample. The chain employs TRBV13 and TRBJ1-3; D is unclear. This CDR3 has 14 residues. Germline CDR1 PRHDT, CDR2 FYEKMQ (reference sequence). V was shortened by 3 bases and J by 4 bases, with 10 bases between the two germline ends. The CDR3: CASSFYTAGNTIYF. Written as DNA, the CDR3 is TGTGCCAGCAGCTTCTATACGGCGGGAAACACCATATATTTT.

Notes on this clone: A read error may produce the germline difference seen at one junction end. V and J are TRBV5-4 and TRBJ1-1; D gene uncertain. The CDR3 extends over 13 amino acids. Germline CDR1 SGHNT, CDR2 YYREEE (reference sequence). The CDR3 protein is CASSLMENAEAFF. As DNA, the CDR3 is TGTGCCAGCAGCTTGATGGAGAACGCTGAAGCTTTCTTT.

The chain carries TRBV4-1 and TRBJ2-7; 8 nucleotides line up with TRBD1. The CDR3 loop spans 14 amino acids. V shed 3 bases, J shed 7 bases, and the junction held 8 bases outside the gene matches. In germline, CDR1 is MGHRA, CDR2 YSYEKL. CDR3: CASSHLTGVEEQYF. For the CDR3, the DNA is TGCGCCAGCAGCCACCTGACAGGGGTTGAAGAGCAGTACTTC.

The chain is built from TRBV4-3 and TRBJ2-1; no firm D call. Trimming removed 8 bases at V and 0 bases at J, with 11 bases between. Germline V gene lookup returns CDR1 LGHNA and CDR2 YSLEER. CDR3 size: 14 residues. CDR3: CASALESSYNEQFF. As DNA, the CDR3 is TGCGCCAGCGCTCTCGAGAGCTCCTACAATGAGCAGTTCTTC.

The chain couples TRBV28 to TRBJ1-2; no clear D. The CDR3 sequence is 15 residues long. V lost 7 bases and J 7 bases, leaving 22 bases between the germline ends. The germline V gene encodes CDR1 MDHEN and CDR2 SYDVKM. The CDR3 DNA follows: TGTGCCAGCACCCTATCTCACCTCGAACTATCTGGCTACACCTTC. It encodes CASTLSHLELSGYTF.

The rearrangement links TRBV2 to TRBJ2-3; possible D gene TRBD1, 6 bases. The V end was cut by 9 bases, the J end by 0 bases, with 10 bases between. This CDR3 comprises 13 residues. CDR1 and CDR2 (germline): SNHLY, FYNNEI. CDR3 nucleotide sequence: TGTGCCAGATTGGGGGCGAGCACAGATACGCAGTATTTT. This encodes CARLGASTDTQYF.